This T cell receptor beta chain is from a study of control samples from healthy donors and cancer patients. CDR1 and CDR2 from the germline V gene are MRHNA and SNTAGT. The CDR3 is 13 amino acids. Trimming shortened V by 4 bases and J by 2 bases, and 7 bases separated the two germline ends. Sequenced by immunoSEQ multiplex PCR; TCRdb stores in-frame clones only, minus some. Among approximately 100,000 clones listed, about 89% were seen once. The chain links TRBV6-4 to TRBJ2-3; D unclear. The receptor comes from a man in his 60s with lung cancer. The sample taken for sequencing was PBMCs. The CDR3: CASSVSSTDTQYF. The DNA for the CDR3 is TGTGCCAGCAGTGTTTCCTCCACAGATACGCAGTATTTT.